This entry lists 13 T cell receptor beta chains sequenced from one sample in a study of cytomegalovirus exposure and HLA in healthy donors. The PCR made use of 60 Vbeta and 13 Jbeta primers. Repertoires were generated with immunoSEQ multiplex PCR, while TCRdb's copy carries only in-frame clones and drops some. The sample gives 150,000 to 200,000 clones, 75% to 85% of which show up once; around 7.3% is in the top ten. Sequencing was performed on PBMCs. The receptors stem from a man aged 25-40 years in good health and CMV-seropositive.

This chain uses TRBV4-3 with TRBJ2-5, with 7 bases that match TRBD2. V lost 1 base to trimming and J lost 4 bases; unmatched junction nucleotides: 6. The CDR3 covers 15 residues. Per germline, CDR1 LGHNA and CDR2 YSLEER. The CDR3 DNA sequence: TGCGCCAGCAGCCAAGGGGCGGGGGTTAGAGAGACCCAGTACTTC. Translating gives CASSQGAGVRETQYF.

The chain combines TRBV27 with TRBJ2-2, with D unclear. The CDR3 covers 15 residues. V lost 2 bases to trimming and J lost 0 bases, with 7 bases between them. The germline V gene encodes CDR1 MNHEY and CDR2 SMNVEV (reference sequence). The CDR3 reads CASSLQVANTGELFF. The CDR3 region has the DNA TGTGCCAGCAGTTTACAGGTAGCGAACACCGGGGAGCTGTTTTTT.

V is TRBV10-1 and J is TRBJ2-5, with a possible D match to TRBD2 (5 bases). Trimming left V 6 bases short and J 2 bases short, with 28 bases between. Germline V gene lookup returns CDR1 WNHNN and CDR2 SYGVQD (reference sequence). The CDR3 length is 19 residues. CDR3 sequence reads: CASSNIKPPVRARQETQYF. The CDR3 DNA reads TGCGCCAGCAGCAACATAAAACCCCCAGTGAGGGCTAGGCAAGAGACCCAGTACTTC.

The chain is built from TRBV2 and TRBJ1-5; TRBD1 aligns across 7 bases. This CDR3 region has 16 residues. The V and J ends lost 5 bases and 0 bases, in that order; junction bases with no gene match: 7. Germline V gives CDR1 SNHLY, CDR2 FYNNEI. The CDR3 coding sequence is TGTGCCAGCAGTCAGGGACAGCCAAATAGCAATCAGCCCCAGCATTTT. Translating gives CASSQGQPNSNQPQHF.

This chain uses TRBV6-5 with TRBJ1-3; unclear D gene. V was cut by 2 bases and J by 1 base, with 12 bases left in between. The germline V gene encodes CDR1 MNHEY and CDR2 SVGAGI. The length of the CDR3 is 16 residues. In nucleotides, the CDR3 is TGTGCCAGCAGTTACGAGGAGGGAGGATCTGGAAACACCATATATTTT. Its translation: CASSYEEGGSGNTIYF.

In regard to this clone: Other DNA sequences within the sample encode an identical CDR3. This chain joins TRBV5-1 and TRBJ2-1; 9 bases fit TRBD2. From germline, CDR1 is SGHRS and CDR2 YFSETQ. There are 14 residues in the CDR3. V trimming: 0 bases; J trimming: 6 bases; junction bases outside the gene matches: 1. The CDR3 is CASSLATSGNEQFF. For the CDR3, the DNA is TGCGCCAGCAGCTTGGCGACTAGCGGCAATGAGCAGTTCTTC.

J is TRBJ1-5 and V is TRBV15, with D uncertain. The CDR3 is 15 residues long. V shed 0 bases and J shed 7 bases, with 13 bases lying between them. CDR1 is LNHNV and CDR2 is YYDKDF in the germline V gene (reference sequence). CDR3 in amino acids: CATSRDSSGSQPQHF. DNA for the CDR3: TGTGCCACCAGCAGAGATTCCTCGGGGAGCCAGCCCCAGCATTTT.

This sequence joins TRBV6-6 and TRBJ2-3; D gene unclear. Trimming cost V 2 bases and J 4 bases, with 4 bases left between them. The CDR3 runs 12 residues. The germline V gene encodes CDR1 MNHNY and CDR2 SVGAGI (reference sequence). CDR3 nucleotide sequence: TGTGCCAGCAGTTACCTAGCAGATACGCAGTATTTT. This encodes CASSYLADTQYF.

The rearrangement uses TRBV9 and TRBJ1-2, with no clear D. CDR1 SGDLS and CDR2 YYNGEE come from the germline V gene. The V end was cut by 0 bases, the J end by 5 bases, with 8 bases between. The CDR3 runs to 13 residues. The CDR3 protein is CASSVGAAYGYTF. The CDR3 nucleotides are TGTGCCAGCAGCGTAGGGGCAGCATATGGCTACACCTTC.

This rearrangement joins TRBV29-1 to TRBJ2-2; D might be TRBD1 (5 bases). The V end was cut by 8 bases, the J end by 0 bases, with 10 bases between. This CDR3 comprises 13 residues. Germline V gives CDR1 SQVTM, CDR2 ANQGSEA. The CDR3 coding sequence is TGCAGCCTAAAGACAGCGAACACCGGGGAGCTGTTTTTT. Its translation is CSLKTANTGELFF.

The V gene is TRBV10-3, the J gene TRBJ1-2; TRBD1 is a possible D gene (6 bases). CDR3 length: 13 residues. Germline V lookup: CDR1 ENHRY, CDR2 SYGVKD. Trimming stripped 3 bases from V and 10 bases from J, with 15 bases between. The CDR3 coding sequence is TGTGCCATCAGTGATCACAGGGCGATGGACTACACCTTC. This gives the protein CAISDHRAMDYTF.

The rearrangement joins TRBV7-2 to TRBJ2-1; 8 positions match TRBD2. This CDR3 has 13 residues. Germline trimming cut 3 bases from V and 7 bases from J; bases unmatched to any gene: 2. Germline V gene sequence: CDR1 SGHTA, CDR2 FQGNSA. The DNA of the CDR3 is TGTGCCAGCAGCTTGGTAGCGGGGAATGAGCAGTTCTTC. This codes for CASSLVAGNEQFF.

The V call is TRBV9, the J call TRBJ2-4; D is unresolved. Trimming shortened V by 3 bases and J by 5 bases, and 9 bases separated the two germline ends. Germline-derived CDR1 and CDR2 are SGDLS and YYNGEE. The CDR3 consists of 13 residues. DNA of the CDR3: TGTGCCAGCAGCGCTACTACCCAAAACATTCAGTACTTC. Translating gives CASSATTQNIQYF.